The next 15 T cell receptor beta chains were all read from a single sample in a study of blood T cells in healthy people across ages. A J-beta primer mix and a sample-barcoded 5' primer were used in a second PCR of about 7 to 12 cycles. One entry per CDR3 protein results from TCRdb running MiXCR on the 5' RACE reads. Counted here are about 1,600,000 distinct CDR3 sequences, roughly 45% occurring once; the ten biggest clones make up 7% to 9.5%. The material sequenced was blood. All receptors derive from a young woman in good health.

V usage is TRBV5-6 and J usage is TRBJ1-1; the D gene is possibly TRBD1 (5 bases). The CDR3 contains 15 residues. V was shortened by 4 bases and J by 1 base, with 14 bases between the two germline ends. Germline V gives CDR1 SGHDT, CDR2 YYEEEE. The DNA of the CDR3 is TGTGCCAGCAGCGTTTTGGGAGGGGCGAACACTGAAGCTTTCTTT. This encodes CASSVLGGANTEAFF.

This sequence joins TRBV6-1 and TRBJ1-2; the match to TRBD1 covers 8 bases. Germline V gives CDR1 MNHNS, CDR2 SASEGT. The CDR3 covers 13 residues. Trimming cost V 11 bases and J 8 bases; bases outside gene matches: 13. CDR3 sequence: CARTEGTGSGYTF. The CDR3 DNA reads TGTGCCCGCACCGAAGGGACAGGTTCGGGCTACACCTTC.

This chain links TRBV7-9 with TRBJ1-1, with D maybe TRBD1 (5 bases). Trimming took off 4 bases at V and 4 bases at J, with 10 bases between the two ends. The germline V gene encodes CDR1 SEHNR and CDR2 FQNEAQ (reference sequence). The CDR3 runs to 13 residues. The DNA for the CDR3 is TGTGCCAGCAGCTGGGAGGGGAGCACTGAAGCTTTCTTT. Protein: CASSWEGSTEAFF.

The chain carries TRBV6-5 and TRBJ2-3; D is possibly TRBD1 or TRBD2 (7 bases each). This CDR3 is built from 15 residues. Germline V gene lookup returns CDR1 MNHEY and CDR2 SVGAGI. V dropped 2 bases and J dropped 5 bases, with 14 bases sitting between them. CDR3 nucleotides: TGTGCCAGCAGTTACGTCCCAGGGGGGGAAGATACGCAGTATTTT. Translating it yields CASSYVPGGEDTQYF.

The rearrangement joins TRBV28 to TRBJ1-2, with D hard to call. The CDR3 extends over 15 amino acids. V lost 4 bases to trimming and J lost 8 bases, with 20 bases between them. Germline CDR1 is MDHEN and CDR2 is SYDVKM. The CDR3 spells CASSSLRFSMVGYTF. The CDR3 nucleotides read TGTGCCAGCAGTTCCCTGAGGTTTAGTATGGTGGGCTACACCTTC.

This clonotype came up a few times. The rearrangement joins TRBV3-1 to TRBJ1-1; D is possibly TRBD1 (5 bases). Trimming took off 1 base at V and 4 bases at J, with 22 bases between the two ends. Germline values: CDR1 LGHDT, CDR2 YNNKEL (reference sequence). The CDR3 spans 18 residues. The CDR3 spells CASSQGPVMGIGTTEAFF. Written as DNA, the CDR3 is TGTGCCAGCAGCCAAGGGCCCGTAATGGGGATAGGGACCACTGAAGCTTTCTTT.

This clonotype appeared a few times. The chain joins TRBV7-2 to TRBJ2-3; TRBD1 matches 9 bases. The ends lost 5 bases at V and 3 bases at J; junction bases unmatched: 9. CDR1 is SGHTA and CDR2 is FQGNSA in the germline V gene. This CDR3 comprises 16 residues. Here the CDR3 reads CASSGDGTGWTDTQYF. The CDR3, as DNA: TGTGCCAGCAGCGGAGATGGGACAGGGTGGACAGATACGCAGTATTTT.

This clonotype was counted a few times. The chain has TRBV7-9 and TRBJ2-7; no reliable D call. The CDR3 covers 12 residues. V lost 9 bases, J lost 4 bases, and 13 bases lay in between. The germline CDR1 and CDR2 sequences are SEHNR and FQNEAQ (reference sequence). The CDR3 DNA reads as TGTGCCAGTGGAAGCCAGAGGTACGAGCAGTACTTC. Protein sequence: CASGSQRYEQYF.

This clonotype was counted between two and nine times. The chain has TRBV9 and TRBJ2-3; D is tentatively TRBD1 or TRBD2 (6 bases each). The V gene's germline CDR1 is SGDLS and CDR2 YYNGEE. The CDR3 contains 16 residues. V was clipped by 3 bases and J by 0 bases, with 14 bases between them. The CDR3 region has the DNA TGTGCCAGCAGCGAGGGGGGACGGCTTAGCACAGATACGCAGTATTTT. It is translated as CASSEGGRLSTDTQYF.

This clonotype has a handful of counts. V gene TRBV3-1 combines with J gene TRBJ2-5, with a weak D call TRBD1 (6 bases). TRBJ2-7 matches the DNA end more closely, so the J call is doubtful. The CDR3 is 14 residues long. Germline CDR1 is LGHDT and CDR2 is YNNKEL (reference sequence). The CDR3 reads CASSQGSTGTEQYF. The CDR3 nucleotides are TGTGCCAGCAGCCAAGGTTCAACAGGGACCGAGCAGTACTTC.

The rearrangement uses TRBV5-1 and TRBJ2-1, with D unclear. The last part of the DNA fits TRBJ2-7 better; the J call may be wrong. This CDR3 spans 15 amino acids. Per the germline V gene, CDR1 is SGHRS and CDR2 is YFSETQ. The CDR3 is CASSLATQSYNEQYF. Written as DNA, the CDR3 is TGCGCCAGCAGCTTGGCCACGCAATCCTACAATGAGCAGTACTTC.

This rearrangement joins TRBV5-1 to TRBJ2-1; 10 bases line up with TRBD1. Germline assignment: CDR1 SGHRS and CDR2 YFSETQ. Trimming removed 4 bases from V and 7 bases from J; junction bases left unmatched: 11. The CDR3 covers 16 residues. The chain's CDR3 is CASSRGIGQGVNEQFF. In DNA, the CDR3 is TGCGCCAGCAGCCGGGGAATAGGACAGGGGGTGAATGAGCAGTTCTTC.

This clonotype was seen only a few times. The chain has TRBV12-3 or TRBV12-4 and TRBJ1-5, with TRBD1 matching 8 bases. V trimming: 5 bases; J trimming: 7 bases; junction bases outside the gene matches: 7. This CDR3 is built from 14 residues. The CDR3 DNA sequence: TGTGCCAGCAGTCCGACACAGGGGGGACAGCCCCAGCATTTT. As protein: CASSPTQGGQPQHF.

The rearrangement joins TRBV20-1 to TRBJ2-7; TRBD1 matches at 9 bases. This CDR3 spans 14 amino acids. V lost 5 bases to trimming and J lost 7 bases; unmatched junction nucleotides: 12. Germline V gives CDR1 DFQATT, CDR2 SNEGSKA (reference sequence). CDR3 bases: TGCAGTGCTCGCACCGGGACAGGGAGCGGGGAGCAGTACTTC. This gives the protein CSARTGTGSGEQYF.

This clonotype was seen a few times. The chain employs TRBV2 and TRBJ2-5; D is ambiguous. Between the trimmed V and J ends, which lost 4 bases and 6 bases, there was a span of 3 bases. Germline CDR1 and CDR2: SNHLY and FYNNEI. CDR3 length: 10 amino acids. DNA for the CDR3: TGTGCCAGCAGTGTTCAGACCCAGTACTTC. As protein: CASSVQTQYF.